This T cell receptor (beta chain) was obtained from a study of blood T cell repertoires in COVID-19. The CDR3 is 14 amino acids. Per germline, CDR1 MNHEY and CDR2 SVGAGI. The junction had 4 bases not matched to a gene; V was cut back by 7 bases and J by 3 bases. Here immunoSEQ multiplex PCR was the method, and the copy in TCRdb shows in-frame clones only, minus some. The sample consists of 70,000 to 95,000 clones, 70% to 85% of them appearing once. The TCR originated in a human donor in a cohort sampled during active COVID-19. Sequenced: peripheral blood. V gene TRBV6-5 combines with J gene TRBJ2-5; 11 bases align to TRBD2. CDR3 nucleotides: TGTGCCAGCACCCCTAGCGGGGGGAAAGAGACCCAGTACTTC. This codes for CASTPSGGKETQYF.